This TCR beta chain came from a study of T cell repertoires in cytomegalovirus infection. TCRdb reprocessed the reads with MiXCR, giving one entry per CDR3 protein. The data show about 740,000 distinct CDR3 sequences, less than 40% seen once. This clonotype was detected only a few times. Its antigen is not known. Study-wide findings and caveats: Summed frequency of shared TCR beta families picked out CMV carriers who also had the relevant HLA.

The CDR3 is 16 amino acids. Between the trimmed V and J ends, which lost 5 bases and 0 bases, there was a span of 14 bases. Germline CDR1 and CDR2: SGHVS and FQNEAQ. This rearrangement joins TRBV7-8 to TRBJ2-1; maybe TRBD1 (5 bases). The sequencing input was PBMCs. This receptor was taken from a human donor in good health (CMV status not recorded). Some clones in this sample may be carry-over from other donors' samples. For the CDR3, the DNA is TGTGCCAGCAGCAGCAGGGATCACAGCTCCTACAATGAGCAGTTCTTC. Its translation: CASSSRDHSSYNEQFF.